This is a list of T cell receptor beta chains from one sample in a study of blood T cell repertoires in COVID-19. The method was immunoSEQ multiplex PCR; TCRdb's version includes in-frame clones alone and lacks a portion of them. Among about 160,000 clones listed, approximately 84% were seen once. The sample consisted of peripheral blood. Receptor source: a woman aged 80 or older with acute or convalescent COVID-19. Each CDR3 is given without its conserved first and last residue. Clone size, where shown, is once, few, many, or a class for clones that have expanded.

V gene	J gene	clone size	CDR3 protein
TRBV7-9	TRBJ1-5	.	ASSPDWGSNQPQH
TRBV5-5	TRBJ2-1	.	ASSPQGSSYNEQF
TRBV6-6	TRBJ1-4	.	ASSYGDRGEKLF
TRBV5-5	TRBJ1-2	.	ASTSSQGTYGYT
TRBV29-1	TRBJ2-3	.	SPGDRGTQY
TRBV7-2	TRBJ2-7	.	ASSQAGGTSSYEQY
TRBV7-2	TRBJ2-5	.	ASSSPPAGETQY
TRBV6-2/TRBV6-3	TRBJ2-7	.	ASSYTGYEQY
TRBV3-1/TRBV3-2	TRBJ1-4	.	ASSQMQGGGEKLF
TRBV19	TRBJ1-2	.	ASSPRSGGVNYGYT
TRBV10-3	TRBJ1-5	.	AISEGRTGVFSQPQH
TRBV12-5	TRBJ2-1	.	ASGLRSRTSGSSYNEQF
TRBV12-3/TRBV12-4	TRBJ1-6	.	ASSSRGNSPLH
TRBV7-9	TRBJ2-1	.	ASSLWAGGDHEQF
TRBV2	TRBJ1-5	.	ASSGGLRPQH
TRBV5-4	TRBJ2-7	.	ASSDGTSGHAYEQY
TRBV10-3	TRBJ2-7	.	AISERLAGGPISSYEQY
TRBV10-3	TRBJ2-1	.	AISDPDRGPYNEQF
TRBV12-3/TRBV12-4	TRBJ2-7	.	ASSFLAGNEQY
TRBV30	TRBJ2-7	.	AWGDSRYEQY
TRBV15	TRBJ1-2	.	ATSKYPGGSYGYT
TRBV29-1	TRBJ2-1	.	SVGLDSYNEQF
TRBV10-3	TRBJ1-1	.	AISDGETNTEAF
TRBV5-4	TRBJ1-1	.	ASSAGGQRGNTEAF
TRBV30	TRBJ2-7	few	AWSRGLEGEQY
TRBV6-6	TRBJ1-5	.	ASRPRTVNQPQH
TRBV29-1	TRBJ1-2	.	SGTDRNYGYT
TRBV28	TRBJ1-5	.	ASSLWGGGFDQPQH
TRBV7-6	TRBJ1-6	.	ASSIRQGSDSPLH
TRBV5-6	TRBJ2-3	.	ASSSVTGRRTDTQY
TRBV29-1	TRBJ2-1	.	SVAGLAGYNEQF
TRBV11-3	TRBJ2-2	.	ASSLDPTRNTGELF
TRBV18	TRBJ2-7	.	ASSPLAGDAYEQY
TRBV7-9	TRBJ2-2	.	ASSLARTGELF
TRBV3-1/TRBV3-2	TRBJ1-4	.	ASSRTGYGTNEKLF
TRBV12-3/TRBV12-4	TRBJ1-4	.	ASSGVDSMV
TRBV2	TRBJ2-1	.	ASSVQTYNEQF
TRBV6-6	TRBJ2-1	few	ASSYLAGGGEQF
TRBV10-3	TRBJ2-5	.	AISSGRWQETQY
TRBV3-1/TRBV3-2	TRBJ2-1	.	ASSLPGQREEQF
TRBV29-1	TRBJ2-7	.	SVEEGRTGGVRYEQY
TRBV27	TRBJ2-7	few	ASSRDSLATLRGNGQY
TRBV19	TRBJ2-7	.	ASSIGQGTYEQY
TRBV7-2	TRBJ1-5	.	ASSLVGGNQPQH
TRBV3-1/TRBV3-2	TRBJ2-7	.	ASSLSYEQY
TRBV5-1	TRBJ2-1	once	ASSLAGQGIYEQF
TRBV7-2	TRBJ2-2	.	ASSLKSGLNTGELF
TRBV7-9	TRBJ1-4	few	ASSSDRGNEKLF
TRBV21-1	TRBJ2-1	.	ASSLRDRVYNEQF
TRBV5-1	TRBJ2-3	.	ASSSFGGTGSTDTQY
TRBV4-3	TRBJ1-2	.	ASSLSGTGVGYT
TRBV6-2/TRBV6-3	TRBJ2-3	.	ASSTGDSTDTQY
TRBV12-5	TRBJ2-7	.	ASGRSDSYEQY
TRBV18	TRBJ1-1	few	ASSLGGQKNTEAF